The 32 T cell receptor beta chains below all came from one sample that was sequenced in a study of response to subunit inactivated influenza vaccine. Each CDR3 protein is one row after TCRdb ran MiXCR on the RT-PCR reads. The sample holds 500,000 to 550,000 distinct CDR3 sequences, around 7.7% seen once. Sequenced material: PBMCs from blood, taken approximately 25 months after vaccination. The receptors here all came from a man in his fifties or sixties who received an inactivated influenza vaccine.

This clonotype has at least ten counts. The chain employs TRBV7-2 and TRBJ2-3; 8 bases match TRBD2. From germline, CDR1 is SGHTA and CDR2 FQGNSA. The ends lost 2 bases at V and 0 bases at J; junction bases unmatched: 7. The CDR3 totals 17 residues. The CDR3 DNA reads TGTGCCAGCAGCTTAAGAGCGGGAGACCCTAGCACAGATACGCAGTATTTT. Amino acid sequence: CASSLRAGDPSTDTQYF.

This clonotype was seen at least ten times. The genes are TRBV7-3 and TRBJ2-3, with 11 bases matching TRBD2. Trimming cost V 1 base and J 2 bases; bases outside gene matches: 5. The germline CDR1 and CDR2 sequences are SGHTA and FQGTGA. The CDR3 has 17 residues. The DNA for the CDR3 is TGTGCCAGCAGCTTAAACCCTAGCGGGAGGACCACAGATACGCAGTATTTT. This gives the protein CASSLNPSGRTTDTQYF.

Only a few counts were recorded for this clonotype. This chain links TRBV7-9 with TRBJ2-1; maybe TRBD1 (5 bases). CDR3 size: 15 residues. Trimming removed 5 bases from V and 1 base from J, with 12 bases in between. CDR1 and CDR2 (germline): SEHNR, FQNEAQ (reference sequence). DNA for the CDR3: TGTGCCAGCAGCGCAGACGGACATTCCTACAATGAGCAGTTCTTC. This gives the protein CASSADGHSYNEQFF.

This clonotype has at least ten counts. The chain joins TRBV12-3 or TRBV12-4 to TRBJ1-5; D is ambiguous. V was trimmed by 6 bases and J by 0 bases, leaving 6 bases between them. CDR3 size: 13 residues. As DNA, the CDR3 is TGTGCCAGCAGCCCATATAGCAATCAGCCCCAGCATTTT. It codes for CASSPYSNQPQHF.

The V and J genes are TRBV19 and TRBJ2-3; D is uncertain. Trimming took off 2 bases at V and 2 bases at J, with 5 bases between the two ends. CDR3 size: 13 residues. Germline CDR1 LNHDA, CDR2 SQIVND (reference sequence). CDR3 in amino acids: CASSISFTDTQYF. CDR3 in DNA: TGTGCCAGTAGTATATCCTTCACAGATACGCAGTATTTT.

This clonotype was recorded a few times. The chain couples TRBV7-2 to TRBJ2-2, with 7 bases identical to TRBD1. Trimming cost V 5 bases and J 0 bases; bases outside gene matches: 3. This CDR3 has 15 residues. Germline CDR1 is SGHTA and CDR2 is FQGNSA. CDR3 DNA sequence: TGTGCCAGCAGCCAACAGGGGACGAACACCGGGGAGCTGTTTTTT. This translates into CASSQQGTNTGELFF.

There are many counts of this clonotype. This sequence joins TRBV29-1 and TRBJ1-1; D ambiguous. The CDR3 sequence is 16 residues long. Germline CDR1 and CDR2: SQVTM and ANQGSEA. V shed 0 bases and J shed 1 base, with 15 bases lying between them. The CDR3 sequence is CSVEDRHPNQNTEAFF. The DNA for the CDR3 is TGCAGCGTTGAAGATCGGCACCCAAACCAGAACACTGAAGCTTTCTTT.

This clonotype has only a few counts. The chain links TRBV2 to TRBJ2-3, with D maybe TRBD2 (6 bases). V was cut by 5 bases and J by 3 bases, with 12 bases left in between. Germline V lookup: CDR1 SNHLY, CDR2 FYNNEI. This CDR3 is 14 amino acids long. The CDR3 coding sequence is TGTGCCAGCAGTCGGGACTGGCAAACAGATACGCAGTATTTT. Amino acids: CASSRDWQTDTQYF.

In this sample, this clonotype turned up many times. The rearrangement links TRBV5-1 to TRBJ2-3; D gene uncertain. The CDR3 runs 12 residues. V gave up 3 bases and J gave up 6 bases, with 8 bases separating them. Germline CDR1 SGHRS, CDR2 YFSETQ. CDR3 coding DNA: TGCGCCAGCAGCTCCAGTATGGATACGCAGTATTTT. Translation: CASSSSMDTQYF.

This clonotype has ten or more counts. The chain is built from TRBV6-1 and TRBJ1-6; D is ambiguous. CDR1 is MNHNS, CDR2 SASEGT, per germline. The V end lost 0 bases, the J end lost 7 bases, and 13 bases lay between the germline ends. The CDR3 is 16 residues long. CDR3 protein: CASSEAGLARNSPLHF. The CDR3 DNA is TGTGCCAGCAGTGAAGCGGGGTTAGCAAGGAATTCACCCCTCCACTTT.

The table lists this clonotype with a few counts. V usage is TRBV4-2 and J usage is TRBJ2-1; 15 bases line up with TRBD2. The CDR3 covers 20 residues. CDR1 is LGHNA and CDR2 is YNFKEQ in the germline V gene. Trimming removed 6 bases from V and 0 bases from J; junction bases left unmatched: 12. The CDR3 spells CASSMNTGLAGGPSYNEQFF. CDR3 nucleotides: TGTGCCAGCAGTATGAATACGGGACTAGCGGGAGGTCCCTCCTACAATGAGCAGTTCTTC.

This clonotype was observed many times. The chain links TRBV20-1 to TRBJ2-1, with a possible D match to TRBD2 (6 bases). Germline-derived CDR1 and CDR2 are DFQATT and SNEGSKA (reference sequence). V lost 0 bases and J lost 4, with 16 bases in between. This CDR3 has 16 amino acids. The CDR3: CSARDGRGTGYNEQFF. The CDR3, as DNA: TGCAGTGCTAGAGACGGTCGAGGGACTGGTTACAATGAGCAGTTCTTC.

V and J are TRBV7-9 and TRBJ1-1; 9 nucleotides agree with TRBD1. Trimming removed 4 bases from V and 0 bases from J; junction bases left unmatched: 9. Looked up from germline, CDR1 is SEHNR and CDR2 is FQNEAQ (reference sequence). There are 17 residues in the CDR3. The CDR3, as DNA: TGTGCCAGCAGCTCCCCTCCCGGGACAGGGATGAACACTGAAGCTTTCTTT. Amino acids: CASSSPPGTGMNTEAFF.

The chain couples TRBV4-3 to TRBJ1-1, with D tentatively TRBD1 (6 bases). With 4 bases removed from V and 8 bases from J, the gap between germline ends came to 17 bases. The germline gives CDR1 LGHNA, CDR2 YSLEER. This CDR3 is built from 14 residues. CDR3 protein: CASSPGHPNREAFF. CDR3 DNA sequence: TGCGCCAGCAGCCCGGGACATCCAAACAGGGAAGCTTTCTTT.

This clonotype was counted many times. V usage is TRBV4-2 and J usage is TRBJ2-5; 8 bases fit TRBD1. Germline loops: CDR1 LGHNA, CDR2 YNFKEQ. The CDR3 contains 14 residues. J gave up 5 bases and V 4 bases, and 6 bases lay outside the gene matches. CDR3 sequence reads: CASSPLGQGETQYF. CDR3 DNA sequence: TGTGCCAGCAGCCCCCTAGGACAGGGCGAGACCCAGTACTTC.

This clonotype was seen a few times. CDR3 sequence (DNA): TGTGCCAGCAGGACGACAGGTCCTTCTTCCTACAATGAGCAGTTCTTC. Amino acid sequence: CASRTTGPSSYNEQFF. J is TRBJ2-1 and V is TRBV6-2 or TRBV6-3; D possibly corresponds to TRBD1 (6 bases). Germline V gives CDR1 MNHEY, CDR2 SVGEGT. The CDR3 extends over 16 amino acids. V was trimmed by 6 bases and J by 1 base, leaving 16 bases between them.

The chain has TRBV14 and TRBJ2-3, with D unresolved. V gave up 1 base and J gave up 11 bases, with 10 bases separating them. This CDR3 has 12 residues. CDR1 and CDR2 from the germline V gene are SGHDN and FVKESK. The CDR3 reads CASSQVLYMQYF. In DNA form, the CDR3 reads TGTGCCAGCAGCCAAGTGCTTTATATGCAGTATTTT.

This clonotype was seen a handful of times. The junction and the germline gene differ at one end; a read error may be behind it. The DNA of the CDR3 is TGTGCCAGCAGCTTAGAAGTCCCTACCGGTCTACTAAACTTC. This gives the protein CASSLEVPTGLLNF. The chain carries TRBV11-2 and TRBJ2-7; D is unresolved. Germline CDR1 reads SGHAT; CDR2 reads FQNNGV. This CDR3 has 14 residues.

This chain joins TRBV28 and TRBJ2-1; D ambiguous. CDR1 and CDR2 (germline): MDHEN, SYDVKM. The CDR3 length is 11 residues. V gave up 10 bases and J gave up 7 bases, with 11 bases separating them. CDR3 protein: CATTWLNEQFF. CDR3 nucleotides: TGTGCCACCACATGGCTTAATGAGCAGTTCTTC.

The chain employs TRBV6-1 and TRBJ2-7; 9 bases are a match to TRBD1. Germline CDR1 MNHNS, CDR2 SASEGT. This CDR3 has 14 residues. V trimming: 6 bases; J trimming: 4 bases; junction bases outside the gene matches: 7. CDR3: CASRPGQGIYEQYF. The CDR3 nucleotides read TGTGCCAGCAGACCGGGACAGGGAATTTACGAGCAGTACTTC.

CDR3 amino acids: CASSRTPSSGSYNEQFF. The DNA for the CDR3 is TGCGCCAGCAGCCGAACTCCCTCTAGCGGTTCCTACAATGAGCAGTTCTTC. The chain has TRBV5-1 and TRBJ2-1; TRBD2 matches 7 bases. Germline lookup yields CDR1 SGHRS and CDR2 YFSETQ. Losses at the gene ends were 4 bases for V and 1 base for J; bases not matched to a gene: 11. This CDR3 comprises 17 residues.

The chain links TRBV20-1 to TRBJ2-5; 10 bases match TRBD2. J lost 0 bases, V lost 6 bases, and 7 bases had no gene match. Germline V gene lookup returns CDR1 DFQATT and CDR2 SNEGSKA (reference sequence). CDR3 length: 15 residues. CDR3 in amino acids: CSAIVLAGYQETQYF. In DNA form, the CDR3 reads TGCAGTGCAATCGTACTAGCGGGGTACCAAGAGACCCAGTACTTC.

This chain uses TRBV7-8 with TRBJ2-3; no clear D. Germline V gene data show CDR1 as SGHVS and CDR2 as FQNEAQ. V gave up 5 bases and J gave up 1 base, with 16 bases separating them. CDR3 length: 16 residues. The CDR3 sequence is CASSPLIGRGTDTQYF. The CDR3 DNA follows: TGTGCCAGCAGCCCACTTATAGGGCGAGGCACAGATACGCAGTATTTT.

This chain uses TRBV7-2 with TRBJ2-7; 8 positions match TRBD1. After removal of 2 bases from V and 5 bases from J, the junction contained 5 bases not matched to a gene. Germline CDR1 and CDR2: SGHTA and FQGNSA. This CDR3 has 14 amino acids. CDR3 nucleotide sequence: TGTGCCAGCAGCTTAACGACAGGGGCCAACGAGCAGTACTTC. Protein: CASSLTTGANEQYF.

This clonotype has only a few counts. CDR3 coding DNA: TGTGCCAGCAGCCTCGCCCTCGGATCCTACGAGCAGTACTTC. This codes for CASSLALGSYEQYF. J is TRBJ2-7 and V is TRBV12-3 or TRBV12-4; no definite D call. V shed 6 bases and J shed 1 base, with 13 bases lying between them. The CDR3 loop spans 14 amino acids.

This clonotype has ten or more counts. CDR3 nucleotide sequence: TGTGCCAGCAGCGACCGGGAGGGGGATAATGAAAAACTGTTTTTT. Amino acid sequence: CASSDREGDNEKLFF. The chain couples TRBV7-8 to TRBJ1-4; tentatively, D is TRBD1 (6 bases). CDR1 SGHVS and CDR2 FQNEAQ come from the germline V gene. The CDR3 is 15 residues long. The V end was cut by 5 bases, the J end by 4 bases, with 14 bases between.

This clonotype has a handful of counts. This sequence joins TRBV20-1 and TRBJ2-3, with D possibly matching TRBD2 (5 bases). The CDR3 spans 15 residues. V lost 0 bases and J lost 1, with 11 bases in between. Looked up from germline, CDR1 is DFQATT and CDR2 is SNEGSKA (reference sequence). The CDR3 DNA reads TGCAGTGCTAGAGATTTGGCGGAGGGCACAGATACGCAGTATTTT. It encodes CSARDLAEGTDTQYF.

This chain connects TRBV10-3 to TRBJ2-2; D not resolved. Germline-derived CDR1 and CDR2 are ENHRY and SYGVKD. V was shortened by 0 bases and J by 0 bases, with 14 bases between the two germline ends. The length of the CDR3 is 18 residues. The CDR3 loop is CAISESIKGRANTGELFF. In nucleotides, the CDR3 is TGTGCCATCAGTGAGTCGATTAAAGGTCGAGCGAACACCGGGGAGCTGTTTTTT.

The chain employs TRBV12-3 or TRBV12-4 and TRBJ2-1; 9 bases match TRBD2. V lost 7 bases, J lost 3 bases, and 7 bases stayed unmatched. The CDR3 runs to 15 residues. CDR3 nucleotide sequence: TGTGCCAGCACCCTTGCGGGGGGGAGCTACAATGAGCAGTTCTTC. Amino acids: CASTLAGGSYNEQFF.

This clonotype has just a few counts. The chain combines TRBV18 with TRBJ2-7; unclear D gene. Germline CDR1 reads KGHSH; CDR2 reads LQKENI. This CDR3 region has 13 residues. V dropped 5 bases and J dropped 3 bases, with 11 bases sitting between them. DNA for the CDR3: TGTGCCAGCTCATCCACCGTTTACTACGAGCAGTACTTC. It yields the protein CASSSTVYYEQYF. Looking up the rest from reference TRBV18 and TRBJ2-7 gives the full variable domain: NAGVMQNPRHLVRRRGQEARLRCSPMKGHSHVYWYRQLPEEGLKFMVYLQKENIIDESGMPKERFSAEFPKEGPSILRIQQVVRGDSAAYFCASSSTVYYEQYFGPGTRLTVT.

There are a few counts of this clonotype. The chain employs TRBV4-3 and TRBJ2-3, with 12 positions matching TRBD2. CDR1 and CDR2 (germline): LGHNA, YSLEER. V lost 1 base to trimming and J lost 6 bases; unmatched junction nucleotides: 8. The CDR3 is 17 amino acids. DNA for the CDR3: TGCGCCAGCAGCCAAGGAGCAACTAGCGGGGGGCCGGATACGCAGTATTTT. The encoded protein is CASSQGATSGGPDTQYF.

This clonotype was seen more than once but under ten times. CDR3 in amino acids: CASSPGVYGSHNEQFF. CDR3 sequence (DNA): TGTGCCAGCTCACCAGGCGTTTACGGCAGCCACAATGAGCAGTTCTTC. The rearrangement joins TRBV18 to TRBJ2-1; D not resolved. The germline V and J ends were trimmed by 2 bases and 5 bases, with 16 bases remaining between them. Germline loops: CDR1 KGHSH, CDR2 LQKENI. This CDR3 comprises 16 residues.